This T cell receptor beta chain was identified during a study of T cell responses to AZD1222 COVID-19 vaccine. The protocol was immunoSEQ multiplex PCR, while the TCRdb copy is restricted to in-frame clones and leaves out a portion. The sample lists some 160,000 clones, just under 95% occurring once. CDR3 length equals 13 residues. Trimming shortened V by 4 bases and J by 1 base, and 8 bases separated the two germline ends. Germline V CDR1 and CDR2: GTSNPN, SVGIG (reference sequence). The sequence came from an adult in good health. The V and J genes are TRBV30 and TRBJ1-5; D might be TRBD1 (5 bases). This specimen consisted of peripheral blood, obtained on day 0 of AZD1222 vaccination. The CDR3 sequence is CAWNRYSNQPQHF. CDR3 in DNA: TGTGCCTGGAACAGGTACAGCAATCAGCCCCAGCATTTT.